The sequence of this T cell receptor beta chain was determined in a study of blood T cell repertoires in COVID-19. Study-level background: Collection of acute and convalescent COVID-19 samples took place in the United States, Italy and Spain. Sources were T cells, B-cell-depleted T cells, or PBMCs; the material itself was cDNA or gDNA.

In the source study's methods: Reference gene primers were amplified, and this amplification served to estimate nucleated cell counts. Generated by immunoSEQ multiplex PCR, the TCRdb table keeps only in-frame clones and is missing some. V and J calls and clone size are given by that table; D and trimming were obtained from the DNA. The repertoire holds more than 55,000 clones, with more than 80% as singletons. Germline values: CDR1 SEHNR, CDR2 FQNEAQ (reference sequence). Trimming took 4 bases from V and 8 from J, leaving 11 bases between them. The CDR3 spans 12 residues. The chain has TRBV7-9 and TRBJ1-2; maybe TRBD1 (6 bases). The receptor was isolated from a woman aged 60-75 years with COVID-19, enrolled during active disease. The sequencing sample was made of peripheral blood. CDR3 in amino acids: CASSSGDRGYTF. In DNA form, the CDR3 reads TGTGCCAGCAGCTCAGGGGATCGGGGCTACACCTTC. Together with reference TRBV7-9 and TRBJ1-2, the CDR3 gives the full variable domain: DTGVSQNPRHKITKRGQNVTFRCDPISEHNRLYWYRQTLGQGPEFLTYFQNEAQLEKSRLLSDRFSAERPKGSFSTLEIQRTEQGDSAMYLCASSSGDRGYTFGSGTRLTVV.